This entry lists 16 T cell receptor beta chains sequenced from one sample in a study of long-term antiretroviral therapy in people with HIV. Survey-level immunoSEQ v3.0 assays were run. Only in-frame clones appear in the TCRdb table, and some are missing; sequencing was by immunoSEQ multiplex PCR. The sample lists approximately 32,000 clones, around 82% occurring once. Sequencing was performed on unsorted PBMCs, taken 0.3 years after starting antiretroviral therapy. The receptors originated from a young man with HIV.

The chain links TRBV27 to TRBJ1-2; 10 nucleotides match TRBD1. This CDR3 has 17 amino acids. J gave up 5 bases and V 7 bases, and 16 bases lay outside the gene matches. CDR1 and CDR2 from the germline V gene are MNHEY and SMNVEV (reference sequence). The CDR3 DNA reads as TGTGCCAGCACACAACTCCCGGGACAGGGGCCGGAATATGGCTACACCTTC. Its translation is CASTQLPGQGPEYGYTF.

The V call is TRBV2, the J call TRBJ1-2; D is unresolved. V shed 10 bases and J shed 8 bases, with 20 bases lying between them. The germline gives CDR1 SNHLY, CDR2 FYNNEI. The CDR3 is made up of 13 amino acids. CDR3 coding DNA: TGTGCCAACCCTAGAGGGAGAAACGCCGGCTACACCTTC. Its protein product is CANPRGRNAGYTF.

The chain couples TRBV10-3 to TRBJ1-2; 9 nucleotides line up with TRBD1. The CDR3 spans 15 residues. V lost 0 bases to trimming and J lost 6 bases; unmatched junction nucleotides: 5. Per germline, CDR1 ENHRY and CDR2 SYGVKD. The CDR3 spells CAISESSGQGDGYTF. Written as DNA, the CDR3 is TGTGCCATCAGTGAGTCCTCGGGACAGGGCGATGGCTACACCTTC.

Here the CDR3 reads CSAWRETQYF. CDR3 nucleotide sequence: TGCAGTGCGTGGCGGGAGACCCAGTACTTC. V gene TRBV20-1 combines with J gene TRBJ2-5; D is unclear. With 6 bases removed from V and 5 bases from J, the gap between germline ends came to 7 bases. Germline V gene data show CDR1 as DFQATT and CDR2 as SNEGSKA (reference sequence). CDR3 size: 10 residues.

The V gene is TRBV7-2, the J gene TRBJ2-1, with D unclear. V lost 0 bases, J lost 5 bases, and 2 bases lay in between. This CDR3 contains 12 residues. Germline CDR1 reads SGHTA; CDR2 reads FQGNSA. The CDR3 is CASSLANNEQFF. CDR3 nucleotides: TGTGCCAGCAGCTTAGCGAACAATGAGCAGTTCTTC.

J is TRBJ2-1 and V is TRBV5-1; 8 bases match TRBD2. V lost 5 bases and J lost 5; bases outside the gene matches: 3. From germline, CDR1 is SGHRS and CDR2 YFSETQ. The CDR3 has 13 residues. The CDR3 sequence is CASRAGGHNEQFF. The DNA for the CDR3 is TGCGCCAGCAGGGCGGGGGGCCACAATGAGCAGTTCTTC.

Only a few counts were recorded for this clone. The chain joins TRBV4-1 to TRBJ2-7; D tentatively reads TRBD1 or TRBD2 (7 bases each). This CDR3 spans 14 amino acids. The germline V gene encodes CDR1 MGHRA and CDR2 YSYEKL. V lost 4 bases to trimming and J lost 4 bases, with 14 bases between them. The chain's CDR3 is CASSLAGGEYEQYF. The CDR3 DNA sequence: TGCGCCAGCAGCCTGGCAGGGGGGGAATACGAGCAGTACTTC.

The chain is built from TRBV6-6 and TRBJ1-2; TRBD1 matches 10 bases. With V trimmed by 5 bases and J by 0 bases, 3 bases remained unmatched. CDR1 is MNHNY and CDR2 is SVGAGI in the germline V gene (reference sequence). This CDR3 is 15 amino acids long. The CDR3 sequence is CASSKGQGTNYGYTF. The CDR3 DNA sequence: TGTGCCAGCAGTAAGGGACAGGGGACTAACTATGGCTACACCTTC.

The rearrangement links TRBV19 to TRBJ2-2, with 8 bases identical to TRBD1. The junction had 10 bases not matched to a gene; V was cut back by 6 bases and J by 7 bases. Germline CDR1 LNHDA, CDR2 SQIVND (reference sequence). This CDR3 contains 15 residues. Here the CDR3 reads CASRPPDREVGELFF. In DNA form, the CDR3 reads TGTGCCAGTAGACCCCCGGACAGGGAAGTCGGGGAGCTGTTTTTT. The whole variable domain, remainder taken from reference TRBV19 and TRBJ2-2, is DGGITQSPKYLFRKEGQNVTLSCEQNLNHDAMYWYRQDPGQGLRLIYYSQIVNDFQKGDIAEGYSVSREKKESFPLTVTSAQKNPTAFYLCASRPPDREVGELFFGEGSRLTVL.

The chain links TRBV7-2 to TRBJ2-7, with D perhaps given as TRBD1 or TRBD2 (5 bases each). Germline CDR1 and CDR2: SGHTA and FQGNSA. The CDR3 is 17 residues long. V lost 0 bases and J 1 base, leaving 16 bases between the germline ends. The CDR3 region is CASSLARGGYRSYEQYF. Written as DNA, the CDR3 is TGTGCCAGCAGCTTAGCCCGGGGCGGTTACCGATCCTACGAGCAGTACTTC.

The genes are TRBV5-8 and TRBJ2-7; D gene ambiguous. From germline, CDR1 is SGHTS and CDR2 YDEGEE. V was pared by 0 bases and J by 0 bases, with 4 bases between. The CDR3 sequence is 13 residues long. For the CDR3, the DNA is TGTGCCAGCAGCTTGGAGGGCTCCTACGAGCAGTACTTC. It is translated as CASSLEGSYEQYF.

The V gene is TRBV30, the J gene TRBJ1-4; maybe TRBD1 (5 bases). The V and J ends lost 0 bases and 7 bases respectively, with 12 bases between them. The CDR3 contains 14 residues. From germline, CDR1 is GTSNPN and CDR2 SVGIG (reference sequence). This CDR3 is CAWSVWEGSEKLFF. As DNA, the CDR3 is TGTGCCTGGAGTGTATGGGAGGGGAGTGAAAAACTGTTTTTT.

CDR3 protein: CASSGQGAIYGYTF. CDR3 nucleotides: TGTGCCAGCAGTGGACAGGGGGCTATCTATGGCTACACCTTC. V and J are TRBV2 and TRBJ1-2, with TRBD1 matching over 10 bases. This CDR3 has 14 residues. Germline CDR1 and CDR2: SNHLY and FYNNEI. V lost 4 bases and J lost 4; bases outside the gene matches: 3.

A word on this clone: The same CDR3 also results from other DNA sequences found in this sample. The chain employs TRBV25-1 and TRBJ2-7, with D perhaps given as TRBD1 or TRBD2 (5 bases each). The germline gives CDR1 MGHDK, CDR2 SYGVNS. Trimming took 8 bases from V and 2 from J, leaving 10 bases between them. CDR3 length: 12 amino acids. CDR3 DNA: TGTGCCAGCGGGGACGGTACCTACGAGCAGTACTTC. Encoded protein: CASGDGTYEQYF.

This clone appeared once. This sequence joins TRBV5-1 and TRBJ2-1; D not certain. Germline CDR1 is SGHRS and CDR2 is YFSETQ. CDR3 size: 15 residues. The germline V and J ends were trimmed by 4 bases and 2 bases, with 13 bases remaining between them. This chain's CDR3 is CASSPDPVTYNEQFF. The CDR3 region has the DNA TGCGCCAGCAGCCCGGACCCGGTTACCTACAATGAGCAGTTCTTC. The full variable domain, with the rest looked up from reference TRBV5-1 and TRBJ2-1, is KAGVTQTPRYLIKTRGQQVTLSCSPISGHRSVSWYQQTPGQGLQFLFEYFSETQRNKGNFPGRFSGRQFSNSRSEMNVSTLELGDSALYLCASSPDPVTYNEQFFGPGTRLTVL.

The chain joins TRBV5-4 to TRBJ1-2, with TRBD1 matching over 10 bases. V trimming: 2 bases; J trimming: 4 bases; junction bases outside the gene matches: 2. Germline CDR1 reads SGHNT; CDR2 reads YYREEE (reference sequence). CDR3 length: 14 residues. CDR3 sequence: CASSFGTGVYGYTF. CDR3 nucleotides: TGTGCCAGCAGCTTTGGGACAGGGGTCTATGGCTACACCTTC.